The entry below gives a single TCR beta chain sequence along with its context. The data belong to a study of blood T cell repertoires in COVID-19. Trimming removed 1 base at V and 9 bases at J, with 19 bases between. Per the germline V gene, CDR1 is SGHTA and CDR2 is FQGNSA. CDR3 length equals 17 residues. Sequenced by immunoSEQ multiplex PCR; TCRdb stores in-frame clones only, minus some. There are 400,000 or so clones in the sample; 89% occur only once, and approximately 1.5% lies in the top ten. The sequenced sample was peripheral blood. This chain uses TRBV7-2 with TRBJ1-6; D is uncertain. This receptor was identified in a woman aged 40-49 years with COVID-19, enrolled during active disease. This chain's CDR3 is CASSLESGGSSSSPLHF. DNA of the CDR3: TGTGCCAGCAGCTTAGAATCCGGAGGGAGTTCGAGTTCACCCCTCCACTTT.